This T cell receptor (beta chain) emerged from a study of T cells after yellow fever vaccination. TCRdb re-derived calls from the 5' RACE reads in MiXCR, one entry per CDR3 protein. This sample has about 330,000 distinct CDR3 sequences, with roughly 7.5% found just once. V lost 4 bases, J lost 4 bases, and 12 bases stayed unmatched. Germline CDR1 is SGDLS and CDR2 is YYNGEE. CDR3 length: 17 amino acids. The chain carries TRBV9 and TRBJ2-3; TRBD2 agrees at 10 bases. Specimen: PBMCs, collected more than 35 days after the first yellow fever vaccination. This receptor was identified in a young man who received the YFV17D yellow fever vaccine. Here the CDR3 DNA reads TGTGCCAGCAGCCCTCCAGGGAGCGGGGGGGCCGCAGATACGCAGTATTTT. Residues: CASSPPGSGGAADTQYF.